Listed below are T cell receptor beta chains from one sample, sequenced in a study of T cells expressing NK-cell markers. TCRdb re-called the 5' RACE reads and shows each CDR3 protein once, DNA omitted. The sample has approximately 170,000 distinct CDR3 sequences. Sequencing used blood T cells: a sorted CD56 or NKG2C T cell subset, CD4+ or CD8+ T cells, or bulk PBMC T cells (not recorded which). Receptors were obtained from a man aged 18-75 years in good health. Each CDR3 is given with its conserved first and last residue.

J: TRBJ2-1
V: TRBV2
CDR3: CASSEAEGNSYNEQFF

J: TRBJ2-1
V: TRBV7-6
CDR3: CASSLSGGGDNEQFF

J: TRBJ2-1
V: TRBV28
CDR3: CASSSFWTSGQTSYNEQFF

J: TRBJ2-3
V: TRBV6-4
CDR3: CASSDSSSGGSDTQYF

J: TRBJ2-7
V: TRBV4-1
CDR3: CASSQTQGNSYEQYF

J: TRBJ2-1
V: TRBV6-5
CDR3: CASSYSGGKIYNEQFF

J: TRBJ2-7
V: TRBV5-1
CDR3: CASSPIDNGSEQYF

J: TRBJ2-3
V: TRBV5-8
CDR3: CASSYGLAEADTQYF

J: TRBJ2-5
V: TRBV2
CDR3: CASSDGQGPKETQYF

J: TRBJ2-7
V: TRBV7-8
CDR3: CASSRDRGRMYF

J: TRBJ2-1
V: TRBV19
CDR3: CASSILAENEQFF

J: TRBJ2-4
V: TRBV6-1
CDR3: CASSEGSMGPTNIQYF

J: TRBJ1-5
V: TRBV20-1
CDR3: CSARPGEGWQPQHF

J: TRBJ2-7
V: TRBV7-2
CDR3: CASSLALGSTGTPRIAYEQYF

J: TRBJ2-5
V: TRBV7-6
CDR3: CASSLTDSGVETQYF

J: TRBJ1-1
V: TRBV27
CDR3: CASSFTTGGVTEAFF

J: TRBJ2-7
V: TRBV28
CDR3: CASSRREVPSYEQYF

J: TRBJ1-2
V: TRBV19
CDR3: CASSSMLVTGALDGYTF

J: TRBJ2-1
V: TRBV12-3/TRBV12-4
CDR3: CASSPGTVDNEQFF

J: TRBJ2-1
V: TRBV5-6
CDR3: CASSPESNEQFF